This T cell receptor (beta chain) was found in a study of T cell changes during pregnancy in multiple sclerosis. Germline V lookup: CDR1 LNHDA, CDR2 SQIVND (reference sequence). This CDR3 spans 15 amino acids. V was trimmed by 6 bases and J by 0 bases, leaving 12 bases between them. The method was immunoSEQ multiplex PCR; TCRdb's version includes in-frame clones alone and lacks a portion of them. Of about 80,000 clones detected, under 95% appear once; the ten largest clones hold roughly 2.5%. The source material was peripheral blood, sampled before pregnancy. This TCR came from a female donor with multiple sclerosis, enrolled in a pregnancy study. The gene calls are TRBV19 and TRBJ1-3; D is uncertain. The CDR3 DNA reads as TGTGCCAGTAGCCTTCTACAGCTCTCTGGAAACACCATATATTTT. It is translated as CASSLLQLSGNTIYF.